The source of this T cell receptor beta chain is a study of blood T cell repertoires in COVID-19. About the research overall: Samples of COVID-19 (acute and convalescent) were obtained from the United States, Italy and Spain. The cDNA or gDNA used as material had been derived from T cells, B-cell-depleted T cells, or PBMCs.

Only one count was recorded for this clone. The CDR3 runs 13 residues. Germline loops: CDR1 LGHNA, CDR2 YNFKEQ. Trimming pared 3 bases from V and 1 base from J, leaving 4 bases between. Under the authors' procedure: By means of reference gene primer amplification, nucleated cell counts were estimated. Sequenced by immunoSEQ multiplex PCR; TCRdb stores in-frame clones only, minus some. For V, J and clone size, that table is used; D and trimming come from the DNA. Among a few hundred thousand clones, roughly 80% were seen once, and the ten largest hold 2% to 2.5%. The gene calls are TRBV4-2 and TRBJ1-5; D not resolved. Specimen: peripheral blood. The TCR comes from a woman aged 55-75 years with acute or convalescent COVID-19. The CDR3 sequence is CASSQESNQPQHF. CDR3 in DNA: TGTGCCAGCAGCCAGGAGAGCAATCAGCCCCAGCATTTT.